The T cell receptor beta chain under discussion was sequenced for a study of PD-1 blockade in classical Hodgkin lymphoma. Findings of the study overall: TCR diversity rose significantly by C4D1 in CD4+ but not CD8+ cells.

On this clone: Its cognate antigen is unknown.

In every patient, relapse followed autologous stem cell transplantation, while exposure to brentuximab vedotin differed. Assay: immunoSEQ multiplex PCR; the TCRdb copy retains only in-frame clones and omits some. The table has about 110,000 clones, around 89% seen once; the top ten hold 15% to 20%. The length of the CDR3 is 15 residues. Per germline, CDR1 SNHLY and CDR2 FYNNEI. Between the trimmed V and J ends, which lost 4 bases and 6 bases, there was a span of 16 bases. This chain connects TRBV2 to TRBJ1-5; D perhaps matches TRBD1 (6 bases). The sequences come from peripheral blood mononuclear cells (PBMCs), collected before the second cycle of nivolumab. This TCR was sampled from a human donor with classical Hodgkin lymphoma. CDR3 amino acids: CASSVPGARGQPQHF. CDR3 nucleotide sequence: TGTGCCAGCAGTGTCCCGGGGGCGCGGGGTCAGCCCCAGCATTTT.